These T cell receptor beta chains were read from a single sample in a study of OX40 agonist ivuxolimab in advanced cancers. Sequencing used immunoSEQ multiplex PCR; TCRdb keeps in-frame clones, though not all of them. The table includes some 26,000 clones, 65% to 85% detected once. Sequencing used CD4+ or CD8+ T cells sorted from blood, obtained in a trial of the OX40 agonist ivuxolimab. These receptors all come from an adult with an advanced solid tumor such as melanoma, head and neck, liver or kidney cancer. Both conserved end residues are part of each CDR3. A D gene is named only where the DNA matches it firmly. Clone size, where shown, is once, few, many, or a class for clones that have expanded.

j_call,v_call,clone_size,d_call,cdr3_aa,cdr3_nt
TRBJ2-1,TRBV1,few,-,CTSSRRDRNYNEQFF,TGCACCAGCAGCCGGAGGGACCGTAACTACAATGAGCAGTTCTTC
TRBJ1-1,TRBV5-6,-,-,CASSLPNMNTEAFF,TGTGCCAGCAGCTTACCTAACATGAACACTGAAGCTTTCTTT
TRBJ1-2,TRBV7-2,-,-,CASSLAPVSYGYTF,TGTGCCAGCAGCTTAGCGCCAGTTTCCTATGGCTACACCTTC
TRBJ2-7,TRBV20-1,-,-,CSAGGYEQYF,TGCAGTGCAGGGGGTTACGAGCAGTACTTC
TRBJ2-7,TRBV2,-,-,CASREKTALSSYEQYF,TGTGCCAGCCGGGAGAAAACAGCTCTGAGCTCCTACGAGCAGTACTTC
TRBJ1-3,TRBV7-2,-,-,CASSNSGNTIYF,TGTGCCAGCAGCAACTCTGGAAACACCATATATTTT
TRBJ1-2,TRBV18,-,-,CASSPKGTNYGYTF,TGTGCCAGCTCACCGAAGGGAACTAACTATGGCTACACCTTC
TRBJ2-1,TRBV9,-,TRBD1,CASSVRDSPYNEQFF,TGTGCCAGCAGCGTAAGGGACAGCCCCTACAATGAGCAGTTCTTC
TRBJ2-7,TRBV14,-,-,CASSQDWASPYEQYF,TGTGCCAGCAGCCAAGATTGGGCATCCCCCTACGAGCAGTACTTC
TRBJ1-2,TRBV29-1,once,-,CSVEPQTNYGYTF,TGCAGCGTAGAACCCCAGACTAACTATGGCTACACCTTC
TRBJ2-5,TRBV19,-,-,CASSKSRAQETQYF,TGTGCCAGTAGTAAATCTCGGGCACAAGAGACCCAGTACTTC